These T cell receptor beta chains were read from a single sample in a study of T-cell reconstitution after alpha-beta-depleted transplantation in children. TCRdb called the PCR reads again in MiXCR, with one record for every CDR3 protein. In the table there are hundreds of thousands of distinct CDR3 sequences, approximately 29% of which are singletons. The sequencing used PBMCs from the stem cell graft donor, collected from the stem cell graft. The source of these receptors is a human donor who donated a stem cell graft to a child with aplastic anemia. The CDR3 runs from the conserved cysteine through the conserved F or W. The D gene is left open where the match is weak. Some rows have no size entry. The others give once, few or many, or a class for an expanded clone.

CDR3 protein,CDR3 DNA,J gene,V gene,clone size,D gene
CAAGLAGVVPGYNEQFF,TGTGCCGCCGGACTAGCGGGAGTGGTCCCCGGGTACAATGAGCAGTTCTTC,TRBJ2-1,TRBV10-3,few,TRBD2
CSVIDGQETQYF,TGCAGCGTTATCGACGGACAAGAGACCCAGTACTTC,TRBJ2-5,TRBV29-1,few,.
CASSLVVREDPRRDGYTF,TGTGCCAGCAGTTTAGTTGTCAGGGAGGATCCGCGTCGAGATGGCTACACCTTC,TRBJ1-2,TRBV12-3/TRBV12-4,few,.
CASSEQGSLAEAFF,TGTGCCAGCAGTGAACAGGGGAGTTTGGCTGAAGCTTTCTTT,TRBJ1-1,TRBV2,.,.
CASSDGLTRGVGSTDTQYF,TGTGCCAGCAGTGACGGTCTCACCAGGGGCGTCGGGAGCACAGATACGCAGTATTTT,TRBJ2-3,TRBV6-4,.,.
CAWSVIGLATYNEQFF,TGTGCCTGGAGTGTAATCGGACTAGCGACCTACAATGAGCAGTTCTTC,TRBJ2-1,TRBV30,few,TRBD2
CASSWMDSGANVLTF,TGTGCCAGCAGCTGGATGGACTCTGGGGCCAACGTCCTGACTTTC,TRBJ2-6,TRBV5-5,.,.
CASSPLAGGPAEQFF,TGTGCCAGCAGCCCACTAGCGGGAGGGCCCGCTGAGCAGTTCTTC,TRBJ2-1,TRBV3-1,.,TRBD2
CASSLRDRDSYEQYF,TGTGCCAGCAGCCTACGGGACAGGGATTCCTACGAGCAGTACTTC,TRBJ2-7,TRBV7-2,.,TRBD1
CASSLSGTGRNEQFF,TGTGCCAGCAGTTTATCGGGGACAGGTAGGAATGAGCAGTTCTTC,TRBJ2-1,TRBV27,.,TRBD1
CASSFLGGELFF,TGTGCCAGCAGCTTCCTCGGCGGGGAGCTGTTTTTT,TRBJ2-2,TRBV27,.,.
CASSLVAIEQYF,TGTGCCAGCAGCTTAGTGGCTATCGAGCAGTACTTC,TRBJ2-7,TRBV11-2,few,.
CSARETSGRLETQYF,TGCAGTGCTAGAGAGACTAGCGGGAGGTTGGAGACCCAGTACTTC,TRBJ2-5,TRBV20-1,few,TRBD2
CATSREDRVGTDTQYF,TGTGCCACCAGCAGGGAGGACAGGGTGGGGACAGATACGCAGTATTTT,TRBJ2-3,TRBV15,.,TRBD1
CASSSPGGGYTF,TGTGCCAGCAGTTCACCGGGGGGAGGCTACACCTTC,TRBJ1-2,TRBV12-3/TRBV12-4,.,.
CASSYERPGINEQFF,TGTGCCAGCAGTTACGAACGGCCGGGGATAAATGAGCAGTTCTTC,TRBJ2-1,TRBV6-2/TRBV6-3,.,.
CASRSLLAGYSYNEQFF,TGTGCCAGCAGATCCCTACTAGCGGGATATTCCTACAATGAGCAGTTCTTC,TRBJ2-1,TRBV6-1,.,TRBD2
CASSSPGTGAMYNEQFF,TGTGCCAGCAGTTCACCCGGGACAGGGGCGATGTACAATGAGCAGTTCTTC,TRBJ2-1,TRBV12-3/TRBV12-4,few,TRBD1
CASRRQVGGYNEQFF,TGTGCCAGCAGACGACAGGTTGGGGGGTACAATGAGCAGTTCTTC,TRBJ2-1,TRBV12-3/TRBV12-4,many,.
CASAPGTSGMAETQYF,TGCGCCAGCGCCCCGGGGACTAGCGGGATGGCGGAGACCCAGTACTTC,TRBJ2-5,TRBV5-1,.,TRBD2
CAISEAATKAFF,TGTGCCATCAGTGAGGCAGCGACAAAAGCTTTCTTT,TRBJ1-1,TRBV10-3,.,.
CASSSLGGRGTPNEKLFF,TGCGCCAGCAGCTCCCTCGGGGGCAGGGGAACCCCTAATGAAAAACTGTTTTTT,TRBJ1-4,TRBV5-1,.,.
CASSPIGQGIRDGEAFF,TGCGCCAGCAGCCCGATCGGACAGGGGATCAGGGATGGTGAAGCTTTCTTT,TRBJ1-1,TRBV4-3,.,TRBD1
CASSQGPGQGSAGELFF,TGTGCCAGCAGCCAAGGGCCGGGACAGGGATCGGCCGGGGAGCTGTTTTTT,TRBJ2-2,TRBV3-1,.,TRBD1
CASSTYRQPWGRTQYF,TGTGCCAGCAGCACTTACCGACAGCCATGGGGGAGGACCCAGTACTTC,TRBJ2-5,TRBV12-3/TRBV12-4,few,.
CASGGDTSYEKLFF,TGTGCCAGCGGAGGAGATACAAGCTATGAAAAACTGTTTTTT,TRBJ1-4,TRBV7-9,.,.
CAWSLTGGTGELFF,TGTGCCTGGAGTCTGACAGGGGGGACCGGGGAGCTGTTTTTT,TRBJ2-2,TRBV30,.,TRBD1
CASSPQNLFKGKNEQFF,TGTGCCAGCTCACCACAGAATCTTTTTAAGGGTAAGAATGAGCAGTTCTTC,TRBJ2-1,TRBV18,.,.
CASSLGADHSYNEQFF,TGTGCCAGCAGCTTGGGGGCGGACCACTCCTACAATGAGCAGTTCTTC,TRBJ2-1,TRBV5-4,.,.
CSARAGVAYEQYF,TGCAGTGCTAGAGCGGGGGTTGCCTACGAGCAGTACTTC,TRBJ2-7,TRBV20-1,few,.
CASSGGLTTNEKLFF,TGTGCCAGCAGCGGGGGCCTTACAACTAATGAAAAACTGTTTTTT,TRBJ1-4,TRBV5-4,.,.
CASSESGMGETQYF,TGTGCCAGCAGTGAAAGCGGTATGGGAGAGACCCAGTACTTC,TRBJ2-5,TRBV27,.,.
CSAFRGFSETNEQFF,TGCAGTGCATTCCGGGGTTTCTCCGAAACCAATGAGCAGTTCTTC,TRBJ2-1,TRBV20-1,.,.
CASSFSGGTHNEQFF,TGTGCCAGCAGTTTCTCGGGAGGGACCCACAATGAGCAGTTCTTC,TRBJ2-1,TRBV12-3/TRBV12-4,.,TRBD2
CASSQGRQENQPQHF,TGCGCCAGCAGCCAAGGTCGACAGGAGAATCAGCCCCAGCATTTT,TRBJ1-5,TRBV4-3,few,.
CASSYGQRNTEAFF,TGTGCCAGCAGTTACGGGCAGCGGAACACTGAAGCTTTCTTT,TRBJ1-1,TRBV6-2/TRBV6-3,once,.
CASTFERDFTDTQYF,TGTGCCAGCACCTTCGAGCGGGACTTCACAGATACGCAGTATTTT,TRBJ2-3,TRBV12-3/TRBV12-4,.,TRBD2
CAWGTGYSNQPQHF,TGTGCCTGGGGGACAGGGTATAGCAATCAGCCCCAGCATTTT,TRBJ1-5,TRBV30,.,TRBD1
CASSWDRGRYEQFF,TGTGCCAGCAGCTGGGACAGGGGGCGGTATGAGCAGTTCTTC,TRBJ2-1,TRBV28,few,TRBD1
CSVKDGGMIEAFF,TGCAGTGTCAAAGATGGGGGGATGATTGAAGCTTTCTTT,TRBJ1-1,TRBV20-1,few,.
CSARQGAGYGYTF,TGCAGTGCTAGGCAGGGGGCGGGCTATGGCTACACCTTC,TRBJ1-2,TRBV20-1,few,TRBD1
CASILGGGETYNEQFF,TGTGCCAGCATCTTAGGTGGGGGGGAGACCTACAATGAGCAGTTCTTC,TRBJ2-1,TRBV12-3/TRBV12-4,.,TRBD2
CSARVGGGYGYTF,TGCAGTGCTAGAGTGGGAGGTGGCTATGGCTACACCTTC,TRBJ1-2,TRBV20-1,few,.
CASSVGQGSAEAFF,TGTGCCAGCAGCGTAGGACAGGGGTCGGCTGAAGCTTTCTTT,TRBJ1-1,TRBV9,.,TRBD1
CSARDTGVGRNTEAFF,TGCAGTGCTAGAGATACGGGTGTTGGGAGGAACACTGAAGCTTTCTTT,TRBJ1-1,TRBV20-1,few,.
CAIRVNQDTEAFF,TGTGCCATCAGGGTGAATCAGGACACTGAAGCTTTCTTT,TRBJ1-1,TRBV10-3,.,.
CASSPTSGSSYEQYF,TGTGCCAGCAGCCCCACTAGCGGAAGCTCCTACGAGCAGTACTTC,TRBJ2-7,TRBV7-3,many,TRBD2
CASSLDDRHTNTEAFF,TGCGCCAGCAGCTTGGACGACAGGCACACGAACACTGAAGCTTTCTTT,TRBJ1-1,TRBV5-1,.,.
CASSLGDRGWGYTF,TGTGCCAGCAGCCTTGGCGACAGGGGATGGGGCTACACCTTC,TRBJ1-2,TRBV14,few,TRBD1
CASSVGQYQETQYF,TGTGCCAGCAGCGTCGGACAATACCAAGAGACCCAGTACTTC,TRBJ2-5,TRBV6-5,few,.
CASSLEVGGIQETQYF,TGCGCCAGCAGCTTGGAGGTGGGAGGCATCCAAGAGACCCAGTACTTC,TRBJ2-5,TRBV5-1,.,.
CASSDRDSGKNIQYF,TGTGCCAGCAGTGACCGGGACAGCGGCAAAAACATTCAGTACTTC,TRBJ2-4,TRBV12-3/TRBV12-4,few,TRBD1
CASSLAPSGYNEQFF,TGTGCCAGCAGCTTAGCCCCTAGCGGCTACAATGAGCAGTTCTTC,TRBJ2-1,TRBV11-2,many,TRBD2
CSAPTSGVQETQYF,TGCAGTGCTCCGACTAGCGGGGTCCAAGAGACCCAGTACTTC,TRBJ2-5,TRBV20-1,.,TRBD2
CAARNLSGNTIYF,TGTGCAGCGAGGAACCTCTCTGGAAACACCATATATTTT,TRBJ1-3,TRBV7-9,once,.